The 27 T cell receptor beta chains below were found in one sample sequenced in a study of shared clonotypes between healthy human individuals. Using immunoSEQ multiplex PCR, the repertoire was profiled, and TCRdb retains in-frame clones only, with some absent. The sample holds fewer than 2.5 million clones, approximately 93% seen once. The source material was naive CD4+ T cells from PBMCs. Subset described: CD45RA+ positively selected. These receptors all stem from a man aged 18 to 35 in good health. Some clones in this sample may be carry-over from other donors' samples.

In the case of this clone: At one end the junction does not follow the germline gene, possibly because of a read error. V usage is TRBV7-2 and J usage is TRBJ2-5; TRBD2 matches at 9 bases. Germline V gene data show CDR1 as SGHTA and CDR2 as FQGNSA. The CDR3 extends over 15 amino acids. CDR3 amino acids: CASSLGGRALETQYF. The CDR3, as DNA: TGTGCCAGCAGTTTAGGCGGGAGGGCGTTGGAGACCCAGTACTTC. Combining the CDR3 with reference TRBV7-2 and TRBJ2-5 gives the whole variable domain GAGVSQSPSNKVTEKGKDVELRCDPISGHTALYWYRQSLGQGLEFLIYFQGNSAPDKSGLPSDRFSAERTGGSVSTLTIQRTQQEDSAVYLCASSLGGRALETQYFGPGTRLLVL.

V is TRBV4-3 and J is TRBJ2-3; tentatively, D is TRBD2 (6 bases). This CDR3 spans 15 amino acids. V lost 4 bases, J lost 1 base, and 12 bases lay in between. In germline, CDR1 is LGHNA, CDR2 YSLEER. CDR3 sequence (DNA): TGCGCCAGCAGCCGCCAGGAGGGAGGCACAGATACGCAGTATTTT. This sequence encodes CASSRQEGGTDTQYF.

The chain employs TRBV2 and TRBJ2-2; perhaps D is TRBD1 or TRBD2 (5 bases each). V was shortened by 6 bases and J by 5 bases, with 16 bases between the two germline ends. Germline loops: CDR1 SNHLY, CDR2 FYNNEI. The CDR3 is 15 amino acids. CDR3 nucleotides: TGTGCCAGCAGAACCGCCGGGACGTTTACCGGGGAGCTGTTTTTT. This codes for CASRTAGTFTGELFF.

A note on this clone: The sample has other DNA sequences that encode this CDR3 too. The chain is built from TRBV9 and TRBJ2-1; D possibly corresponds to TRBD2 (6 bases). The CDR3 loop spans 15 amino acids. Germline V lookup: CDR1 SGDLS, CDR2 YYNGEE. The germline V and J ends were trimmed by 0 bases and 0 bases, with 7 bases remaining between them. The CDR3 DNA is TGTGCCAGCAGCGTAGGAGCGGGCTCCTACAATGAGCAGTTCTTC. It specifies CASSVGAGSYNEQFF. Full variable domain (missing parts from reference TRBV9 and TRBJ2-1): DSGVTQTPKHLITATGQRVTLRCSPRSGDLSVYWYQQSLDQGLQFLIQYYNGEERAKGNILERFSAQQFPDLHSELNLSSLELGDSALYFCASSVGAGSYNEQFFGPGTRLTVL.

The chain has TRBV27 and TRBJ1-6; TRBD1 matches 9 bases. Germline assignment: CDR1 MNHEY and CDR2 SMNVEV (reference sequence). This CDR3 comprises 15 residues. The junction had 8 bases not matched to a gene; V was cut back by 5 bases and J by 9 bases. CDR3 protein: CASSAPGQGASPLHF. CDR3 sequence (DNA): TGTGCCAGCAGTGCTCCGGGACAGGGTGCTTCACCCCTCCACTTT.

The chain joins TRBV5-6 to TRBJ2-6; D uncertain. The CDR3 sequence is 16 residues long. The V and J ends lost 4 bases and 1 base respectively, with 12 bases between them. Germline V gene lookup returns CDR1 SGHDT and CDR2 YYEEEE. The CDR3 nucleotides are TGTGCCAGCAGCCCTCCATCAATTTCTGGGGCCAACGTCCTGACTTTC. It yields the protein CASSPPSISGANVLTF.

Turning to this clone: Other nucleotide sequences in the sample specify the same CDR3. This chain connects TRBV5-5 to TRBJ2-7; D may be TRBD1 or TRBD2 (5 bases each). Trimming cost V 3 bases and J 2 bases, with 12 bases left between them. CDR1 SGHKS and CDR2 YYEKEE come from the germline V gene (reference sequence). CDR3 length: 14 residues. The DNA for the CDR3 is TGTGCCAGCAGCTCGAGGGACCGGGCCTACGAGCAGTACTTC. It is translated as CASSSRDRAYEQYF.

This clone appeared a single time. V is TRBV6-5 and J is TRBJ2-7; 7 nucleotides align to TRBD2. The CDR3 is 13 residues long. The V segment lost 8 bases and the J segment 5 bases; nucleotides outside the gene matches: 9. Germline values: CDR1 MNHEY, CDR2 SVGAGI. This CDR3 is CASLKPGGDEQYF. The CDR3 nucleotides read TGTGCCAGCTTAAAACCGGGAGGTGACGAGCAGTACTTC.

The CDR3 sequence is CASSYSDSSGANVLTF. CDR3 coding DNA: TGTGCCAGCAGTTACTCAGACAGCTCTGGGGCCAACGTCCTGACTTTC. This sequence joins TRBV6-5 and TRBJ2-6, with D perhaps TRBD1 (5 bases). V lost 0 bases, J lost 0 bases, and 6 bases lay in between. This CDR3 is 16 amino acids long. Germline V gene data show CDR1 as MNHEY and CDR2 as SVGAGI.

The V gene is TRBV6-4, the J gene TRBJ2-1, with D possibly called TRBD1 or TRBD2 (5 bases each). Trimming cost V 6 bases and J 4 bases, with 16 bases left between them. The CDR3 contains 15 residues. Germline V CDR1 and CDR2: MRHNA, SNTAGT. Written as DNA, the CDR3 is TGTGCCAGCAGCGAGGGGACCCTGGGGTACAATGAGCAGTTCTTC. Translating it yields CASSEGTLGYNEQFF.

The CDR3 DNA follows: TGTGCCAGCAGTCTGCCGCCTAGCGAGGGAGAGACCCAGTACTTC. It translates to CASSLPPSEGETQYF. The rearrangement joins TRBV5-4 to TRBJ2-5; possible D gene TRBD2, 6 bases. This CDR3 contains 15 residues. The V end was cut by 5 bases, the J end by 4 bases, with 18 bases between. Germline CDR1 SGHNT, CDR2 YYREEE (reference sequence).

The rearrangement links TRBV6-1 to TRBJ2-5, with D possibly matching TRBD1 (6 bases). From germline, CDR1 is MNHNS and CDR2 SASEGT. CDR3 length equals 15 residues. With 3 bases removed from V and 3 bases from J, the gap between germline ends came to 14 bases. The CDR3 coding sequence is TGTGCCAGCAGTGACCCCCGGACAGTTAAAGAGACCCAGTACTTC. Translating it yields CASSDPRTVKETQYF.

This rearrangement joins TRBV30 to TRBJ1-6; no clear D. The CDR3 sequence is 12 residues long. The V gene lost 2 bases and the J gene lost 13 bases, with 12 bases spanning the gap. The germline CDR1 and CDR2 sequences are GTSNPN and SVGIG (reference sequence). The CDR3 DNA reads as TGTGCCTGGAGTTCTACCACGGGGCCCCTCCACTTT. Residues: CAWSSTTGPLHF.

This chain links TRBV11-2 with TRBJ1-2; TRBD1 matches 9 bases. Germline V gene sequence: CDR1 SGHAT, CDR2 FQNNGV. The CDR3 has 16 residues. With V trimmed by 1 base and J by 0 bases, 3 bases remained unmatched. The CDR3 reads CASSLGQGGPNYGYTF. The CDR3 DNA reads as TGTGCCAGCAGCTTAGGACAGGGGGGACCTAACTATGGCTACACCTTC.

J is TRBJ1-2 and V is TRBV9, with D possibly TRBD1 on 5 matching bases. Germline CDR1 reads SGDLS; CDR2 reads YYNGEE. The V and J ends lost 3 bases and 5 bases respectively, with 11 bases between them. The CDR3 covers 13 residues. CDR3 residues: CASSAGEAYGYTF. CDR3 bases: TGTGCCAGCAGCGCGGGGGAGGCGTATGGCTACACCTTC.

This chain connects TRBV11-3 to TRBJ2-5; D not resolved. CDR1 is SGHNT and CDR2 is YENEEA in the germline V gene. Trimming left V 1 base short and J 0 bases short, with 12 bases between. The CDR3 is made up of 16 amino acids. CDR3 amino acids: CASSLGARPNQETQYF. Here the CDR3 DNA reads TGTGCCAGCAGCTTAGGAGCCAGGCCTAACCAAGAGACCCAGTACTTC.

This sequence joins TRBV9 and TRBJ2-2, with 7 bases fitting TRBD2. Germline trimming cut 0 bases from V and 3 bases from J; bases unmatched to any gene: 8. The CDR3 is made up of 17 amino acids. Germline CDR1 SGDLS, CDR2 YYNGEE. The CDR3 region is CASSVAGSGTYTGELFF. For the CDR3, the DNA is TGTGCCAGCAGCGTAGCTGGAAGCGGGACCTACACCGGGGAGCTGTTTTTT.

The CDR3 region is CASSPMTGASDTQYF. The DNA of the CDR3 is TGTGCCAGCTCACCCATGACAGGAGCCTCGGATACGCAGTATTTT. The chain is built from TRBV18 and TRBJ2-3; tentatively, D is TRBD1 (6 bases). CDR1 is KGHSH and CDR2 is LQKENI in the germline V gene. The V end was cut by 3 bases, the J end by 6 bases, with 16 bases between. The CDR3 is 15 residues long.

Note on this clone: The same CDR3 can be traced to other DNA sequences in this sample. This chain connects TRBV28 to TRBJ2-7, with TRBD1 as a possible D gene (6 bases). V gave up 6 bases and J gave up 1 base, with 13 bases separating them. CDR1 and CDR2 (germline): MDHEN, SYDVKM. CDR3 length: 14 residues. The CDR3 nucleotides read TGTGCCAGCAGAGTTGGGGGCAGTTCCTACGAGCAGTACTTC. Encoded protein: CASRVGGSSYEQYF.

This clone was picked up one time. The V and J genes are TRBV19 and TRBJ2-3, with D uncertain. The CDR3 extends over 14 amino acids. V dropped 10 bases and J dropped 2 bases, with 16 bases sitting between them. Germline-derived CDR1 and CDR2 are LNHDA and SQIVND (reference sequence). Here the CDR3 reads CATKKVATTDTQYF. The CDR3 bases are TGTGCCACTAAGAAGGTCGCGACCACAGATACGCAGTATTTT.

The chain is built from TRBV5-4 and TRBJ1-6; unclear D gene. The CDR3 loop spans 13 amino acids. The germline V gene encodes CDR1 SGHNT and CDR2 YYREEE (reference sequence). V was cut by 5 bases and J by 11 bases, with 14 bases left in between. This CDR3 reads CASRDFGTAPLHF. CDR3 DNA: TGTGCCAGCAGGGACTTCGGAACCGCACCCCTCCACTTT.

This rearrangement joins TRBV9 to TRBJ2-7; D could derive from TRBD1 or TRBD2 (6 bases each). Looked up from germline, CDR1 is SGDLS and CDR2 is YYNGEE. Trimming took off 2 bases at V and 5 bases at J, with 20 bases between the two ends. CDR3 size: 16 residues. The DNA for the CDR3 is TGTGCCAGCAGCGTGAGACCGACGAGGGGGGTCAACGAGCAGTACTTC. This codes for CASSVRPTRGVNEQYF.

This clone was seen once. The chain is built from TRBV30 and TRBJ2-7; 11 bases are a match to TRBD2. Germline V gene sequence: CDR1 GTSNPN, CDR2 SVGIG (reference sequence). CDR3 length: 13 amino acids. V trimming: 4 bases; J trimming: 5 bases; junction bases outside the gene matches: 4. The CDR3 sequence is CAWIPGLADEQYF. The DNA of the CDR3 is TGTGCCTGGATCCCGGGACTAGCGGACGAGCAGTACTTC.

J is TRBJ2-7 and V is TRBV7-9; 8 nucleotides agree with TRBD2. The CDR3 extends over 15 amino acids. Germline V gives CDR1 SEHNR, CDR2 FQNEAQ (reference sequence). V lost 2 bases to trimming and J lost 9 bases; unmatched junction nucleotides: 12. The CDR3 DNA reads TGTGCCAGCAGCTTATTGGGTCGGGGGGGAGGAAGGCAGTACTTC. Translating it yields CASSLLGRGGGRQYF.

The rearrangement joins TRBV2 to TRBJ2-2, with D possibly matching TRBD1 (6 bases). Trimming cost V 4 bases and J 2 bases, with 11 bases left between them. CDR3 size: 15 residues. CDR1 is SNHLY, CDR2 FYNNEI, per germline. CDR3 nucleotide sequence: TGTGCCAGCAGTGTTGAACAGGGAAACACCGGGGAGCTGTTTTTT. This sequence encodes CASSVEQGNTGELFF. The full variable domain, completed using reference TRBV2 and TRBJ2-2, is EPEVTQTPSHQVTQMGQEVILRCVPISNHLYFYWYRQILGQKVEFLVSFYNNEISEKSEIFDDQFSVERPDGSNFTLKIRSTKLEDSAMYFCASSVEQGNTGELFFGEGSRLTVL.

The chain joins TRBV2 to TRBJ1-4; 7 bases align to TRBD1. Germline CDR1 reads SNHLY; CDR2 reads FYNNEI. There are 15 residues in the CDR3. The V gene end was trimmed by 5 bases and the J gene end by 8 bases; junction bases not matched to a gene: 11. The CDR3 DNA is TGTGCCAGCAGTACAGGGAGGACAGGAGGGGAAAAACTGTTTTTT. Its protein product is CASSTGRTGGEKLFF.

This chain joins TRBV30 and TRBJ2-5, with a weak D call TRBD1 (5 bases). Germline V gene lookup returns CDR1 GTSNPN and CDR2 SVGIG (reference sequence). This CDR3 has 17 amino acids. The V gene lost 0 bases and the J gene lost 1 base, with 18 bases spanning the gap. CDR3 DNA: TGTGCCTGGAGTGTACTTCGCAGTAGGGGTGCCCAAGAGACCCAGTACTTC. Amino acid sequence: CAWSVLRSRGAQETQYF.